These T cell receptor beta chains were read from a single sample in a study of T-cell memory formation after mild COVID-19. TCRdb analysed the 5' RACE reads with MiXCR anew, one entry per CDR3 protein. Among over 400,000 distinct CDR3 sequences listed, less than 25% were seen once. The source material was PBMCs or a T cell subset sorted from them (not recorded which). The receptors come from an adult woman who had mild COVID-19 (a few samples of this study predate the infection). Cell type and time point are not known. The CDR3 runs from the conserved cysteine through the conserved F or W. D genes are given only for firm matches. The listing skips clone size in some rows; elsewhere it reads once, few, many or a size class.

>NA|TRBV15|17|TRBJ2-2|TRBD2
TGTGCCACCAGCAGAGAGCAGATAGCGGGGGTTACCGGGGAGCTGTTTTTT
CATSREQIAGVTGELFF
>many|TRBV7-2|13|TRBJ1-1|NA
TGTGCCAGCAGCTGGGGACGGAACACTGAAGCTTTCTTT
CASSWGRNTEAFF
>many|TRBV12-3/TRBV12-4|18|TRBJ1-2|TRBD1
TGTGCCAGCAGATCTTGGGAGGGGACAGGGCAAGATAACTATGGCTACACCTTC
CASRSWEGTGQDNYGYTF
>NA|TRBV6-4|16|TRBJ1-6|NA
TGTGCCAGCAGTGACTCGAGCGGGGGCTATAATTCACCCCTCCACTTT
CASSDSSGGYNSPLHF
>few|TRBV20-1|15|TRBJ2-1|TRBD2
TGCAGTGCTAGAGATCAAGCGGGGGGGCCACATGAGCAGTTCTTC
CSARDQAGGPHEQFF
>NA|TRBV6-5|14|TRBJ2-7|NA
TGTGCCAGCAGTTACTCGGGGTGGGACGACGAGCAGTACTTC
CASSYSGWDDEQYF
>NA|TRBV7-8|14|TRBJ2-1|TRBD1
TGTGCCAGCAGCCTGGGGACACAGGGGAATGAGCAGTTCTTC
CASSLGTQGNEQFF
>NA|TRBV9|16|TRBJ1-6|NA
TGTGCCAGCAGCGTAAACGCAGGCCCGGCAGGGTCACCCCTCCACTTT
CASSVNAGPAGSPLHF
>NA|TRBV3-1|16|TRBJ2-7|NA
TGTGCCAGCAGCCCCCGGGGGTGGGTGAGTACCTACGAGCAGTACTTC
CASSPRGWVSTYEQYF
>NA|TRBV4-1|19|TRBJ2-4|TRBD1
TGCGCCAGCAGCCAAGATCGCGCCGGGACAGGGGGGCTTAGTAACATTCAGTACTTC
CASSQDRAGTGGLSNIQYF
>few|TRBV5-4|15|TRBJ2-1|TRBD2
TGTGCCAGCAGCGTTAGCGGGGGCCGAGACAATGAGCAGTTCTTC
CASSVSGGRDNEQFF
>few|TRBV20-1|16|TRBJ2-1|NA
TGCAGTGCTAGATTCTTAATGACGAGCTCCTACAATGAGCAGTTCTTC
CSARFLMTSSYNEQFF
>NA|TRBV6-6|15|TRBJ1-6|NA
TGTGCCAGCAGTTATAGAACGGGGGCCGGATCACCCCTCCACTTT
CASSYRTGAGSPLHF
>few|TRBV29-1|13|TRBJ2-7|NA
TGCAGCGTTGATCGGACAGCCTCCTACGAGCAGTACTTC
CSVDRTASYEQYF